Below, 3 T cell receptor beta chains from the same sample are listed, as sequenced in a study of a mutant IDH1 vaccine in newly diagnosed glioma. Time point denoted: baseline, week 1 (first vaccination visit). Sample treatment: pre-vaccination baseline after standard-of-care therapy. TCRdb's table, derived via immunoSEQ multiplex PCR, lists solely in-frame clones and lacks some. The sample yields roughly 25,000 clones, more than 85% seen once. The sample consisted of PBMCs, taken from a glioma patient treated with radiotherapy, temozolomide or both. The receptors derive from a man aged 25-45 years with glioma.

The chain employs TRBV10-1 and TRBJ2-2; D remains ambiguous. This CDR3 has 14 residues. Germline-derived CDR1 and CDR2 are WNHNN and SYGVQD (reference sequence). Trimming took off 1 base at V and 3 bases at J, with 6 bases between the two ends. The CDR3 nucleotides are TGCGCCAGCAGTGAGTACAGAGACACCGGGGAGCTGTTTTTT. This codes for CASSEYRDTGELFF.

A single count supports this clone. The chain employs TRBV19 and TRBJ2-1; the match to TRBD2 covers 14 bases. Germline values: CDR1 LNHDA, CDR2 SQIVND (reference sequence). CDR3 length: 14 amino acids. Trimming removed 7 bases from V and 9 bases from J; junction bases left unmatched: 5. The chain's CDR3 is CASTGLAGGFEQFF. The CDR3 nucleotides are TGTGCCAGTACCGGACTAGCGGGAGGTTTTGAGCAGTTCTTC.

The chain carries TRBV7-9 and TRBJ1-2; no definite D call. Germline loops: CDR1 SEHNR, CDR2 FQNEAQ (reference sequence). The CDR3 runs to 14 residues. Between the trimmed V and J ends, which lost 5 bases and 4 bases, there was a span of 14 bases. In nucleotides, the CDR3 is TGTGCCAGCAGCCACCATGGAAAGACCTATGGCTACACCTTC. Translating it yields CASSHHGKTYGYTF.